One and the same sample provided the 24 T cell receptor beta chains below, sequenced in a study of T-cell memory formation after mild COVID-19. One entry per CDR3 protein, called by TCRdb with MiXCR from the 5' RACE reads. The data show some 350,000 distinct CDR3 sequences, with about 16% seen just once and approximately 20% held by the top ten. The sequenced sample consisted of PBMCs or a T cell subset sorted from them (not recorded which). These receptors all stem from a young man who had mild COVID-19 (a few samples of this study predate the infection). Cell type and time point are not known.

This clonotype showed up many times. The gene calls are TRBV7-9 and TRBJ2-5; D is possibly TRBD1 (6 bases). Germline CDR1 reads SEHNR; CDR2 reads FQNEAQ (reference sequence). The CDR3 has 14 residues. V lost 2 bases and J 4 bases, leaving 11 bases between the germline ends. CDR3 bases: TGTGCCAGCAGCTTACTTGGCAGGGGAGAGACCCAGTACTTC. Amino acids: CASSLLGRGETQYF.

V and J are TRBV6-1 and TRBJ1-1; D is unclear. Trimming took off 3 bases at V and 1 base at J, with 6 bases between the two ends. The CDR3 contains 13 residues. In germline, CDR1 is MNHNS, CDR2 SASEGT. CDR3 loop: CASSEHTNTEAFF. The CDR3, as DNA: TGTGCCAGCAGTGAGCACACGAACACTGAAGCTTTCTTT.

V and J are TRBV19 and TRBJ1-4, with D uncertain. This CDR3 contains 12 residues. V lost 8 bases and J lost 7, with 11 bases in between. Germline-derived CDR1 and CDR2 are LNHDA and SQIVND (reference sequence). The chain's CDR3 is CASGELGEKLFF. DNA for the CDR3: TGTGCCAGTGGCGAATTGGGTGAAAAACTGTTTTTT. Filled out from reference TRBV19 and TRBJ1-4, the complete variable domain reads DGGITQSPKYLFRKEGQNVTLSCEQNLNHDAMYWYRQDPGQGLRLIYYSQIVNDFQKGDIAEGYSVSREKKESFPLTVTSAQKNPTAFYLCASGELGEKLFFGSGTQLSVL.

The chain employs TRBV7-3 and TRBJ2-3; 14 nucleotides agree with TRBD2. CDR3 length equals 16 residues. Germline trimming cut 4 bases from V and 2 bases from J; bases unmatched to any gene: 2. Per germline, CDR1 SGHTA and CDR2 FQGTGA. CDR3 bases: TGTGCCAGCAGCTCGGGACTAGCGGGGGTCACAGATACGCAGTATTTT. Its translation is CASSSGLAGVTDTQYF.

This clonotype was recorded a few times. The CDR3 is CASSQDPGNQPQHF. CDR3 bases: TGCGCCAGCAGCCAAGATCCCGGCAATCAGCCCCAGCATTTT. This rearrangement joins TRBV4-3 to TRBJ1-5; D is unresolved. This CDR3 contains 14 residues. Trimming pared 0 bases from V and 2 bases from J, leaving 5 bases between. Germline lookup yields CDR1 LGHNA and CDR2 YSLEER.

This clonotype was seen a few times. V gene TRBV9 combines with J gene TRBJ2-7; 12 bases align to TRBD1. The germline gives CDR1 SGDLS, CDR2 YYNGEE. V shed 1 base and J 2 bases; nucleotides not matched to a gene: 4. The CDR3 consists of 16 residues. The chain's CDR3 is CASSVRDRGPPYEQYF. CDR3 bases: TGTGCCAGCAGCGTAAGGGACAGGGGGCCCCCCTACGAGCAGTACTTC.

The chain has TRBV10-2 and TRBJ2-7; a possible D gene is TRBD1 (6 bases). CDR3 size: 17 residues. The V gene lost 2 bases and the J gene lost 1 base, with 18 bases spanning the gap. Germline CDR1 WSHSY, CDR2 SAAADI. The CDR3 loop reads CASSERGLRDTSYEQYF. The CDR3 DNA reads TGCGCCAGCAGTGAGCGAGGGCTCCGGGACACTTCCTACGAGCAGTACTTC.

This clonotype was seen a few times. The chain recombines TRBV5-5 with TRBJ1-2, with D unclear. Germline V gene data show CDR1 as SGHKS and CDR2 as YYEKEE (reference sequence). The CDR3 loop spans 14 amino acids. Trimming removed 1 base at V and 4 bases at J, with 11 bases between. The CDR3 is CASSLTIGGYGYTF. CDR3 coding DNA: TGTGCCAGCAGCTTGACGATAGGTGGCTATGGCTACACCTTC. Full variable domain (outside the CDR3, taken from reference TRBV5-5 and TRBJ1-2): DAGVTQSPTHLIKTRGQQVTLRCSPISGHKSVSWYQQVLGQGPQFIFQYYEKEERGRGNFPDRFSARQFPNYSSELNVNALLLGDSALYLCASSLTIGGYGYTFGSGTRLTVV.

This clonotype was detected only a few times. The rearrangement links TRBV4-3 to TRBJ1-2; maybe TRBD1 (6 bases). The CDR3 is 18 residues long. Germline V gives CDR1 LGHNA, CDR2 YSLEER. V dropped 1 base and J dropped 7 bases, with 25 bases sitting between them. Here the CDR3 DNA reads TGCGCCAGCAGCCAAGTCTACCTCTCAAGTCGGGGGCAGGGTGGCTACACCTTC. Residues: CASSQVYLSSRGQGGYTF.

V gene TRBV7-3 combines with J gene TRBJ2-6; no definite D call. There are 16 residues in the CDR3. The V gene's germline CDR1 is SGHTA and CDR2 FQGTGA. Trimming took off 3 bases at V and 1 base at J, with 10 bases between the two ends. CDR3 residues: CASSFLGASGANVLTF. CDR3 coding DNA: TGTGCCAGCAGCTTCCTTGGAGCGTCTGGGGCCAACGTCCTGACTTTC.

This clonotype was counted a few times. The chain recombines TRBV7-3 with TRBJ2-6; a weak D match, TRBD2 (5 bases). V dropped 5 bases and J dropped 0 bases, with 17 bases sitting between them. This CDR3 is 18 amino acids long. Germline assignment: CDR1 SGHTA and CDR2 FQGTGA. CDR3 residues: CASSARSSRGSGANVLTF. The DNA of the CDR3 is TGTGCCAGCAGCGCAAGGAGCTCTCGGGGCTCTGGGGCCAACGTCCTGACTTTC. The variable domain in full, with the rest retrieved from reference TRBV7-3 and TRBJ2-6, is GAGVSQTPSNKVTEKGKYVELRCDPISGHTALYWYRQSLGQGPEFLIYFQGTGAADDSGLPNDRFFAVRPEGSVSTLKIQRTERGDSAVYLCASSARSSRGSGANVLTFGAGSRLTVL.

This clonotype has a handful of counts. The V call is TRBV19, the J call TRBJ2-3, with TRBD1 matching over 7 bases. Germline trimming cut 8 bases from V and 6 bases from J; bases unmatched to any gene: 5. The CDR3 length is 12 residues. CDR1 LNHDA and CDR2 SQIVND come from the germline V gene (reference sequence). CDR3 protein: CASGTEGDTQYF. CDR3 sequence (DNA): TGTGCCAGTGGGACAGAAGGGGATACGCAGTATTTT.

This clonotype was detected a few times. The chain is built from TRBV7-8 and TRBJ1-6; D unclear. The germline gives CDR1 SGHVS, CDR2 FQNEAQ. V lost 0 bases and J 7 bases, leaving 13 bases between the germline ends. The CDR3 is 16 residues long. The CDR3 region is CASSLASRTANSPLHF. The DNA of the CDR3 is TGTGCCAGCAGCTTAGCGTCGAGGACCGCCAATTCACCCCTCCACTTT.

V is TRBV29-1 and J is TRBJ2-5; 12 bases align to TRBD1. V gave up 2 bases and J gave up 6 bases; unmatched junction bases: 10. The CDR3 loop spans 16 amino acids. CDR1 is SQVTM and CDR2 is ANQGSEA in the germline V gene. The CDR3 DNA is TGCAGCGTTGAACCCGGTCGGGGACAGGGGGCGCAGACCCAGTACTTC. It is translated as CSVEPGRGQGAQTQYF.

This clonotype was counted only a few times. The rearrangement joins TRBV29-1 to TRBJ1-3; D is perhaps TRBD1 (6 bases). Germline V gene data show CDR1 as SQVTM and CDR2 as ANQGSEA. The CDR3 spans 13 residues. For the CDR3, the DNA is TGCACTGCGTGGGGGGCCGATGGAAACACCATATATTTT. This translates into CTAWGADGNTIYF.

The gene calls are TRBV5-6 and TRBJ1-1; the D is unclear. This CDR3 has 16 amino acids. Trimming cost V 2 bases and J 12 bases, with 26 bases left between them. Per the germline V gene, CDR1 is SGHDT and CDR2 is YYEEEE. The CDR3 sequence: CASSFVVGSESLRTFF. CDR3 nucleotide sequence: TGTGCCAGCAGCTTTGTCGTAGGGAGTGAGTCCCTAAGAACTTTCTTT.

This clonotype was recorded many times. J is TRBJ2-1 and V is TRBV7-2, with 9 bases identical to TRBD1. V gave up 6 bases and J gave up 5 bases; unmatched junction bases: 8. The germline gives CDR1 SGHTA, CDR2 FQGNSA. The CDR3 spans 15 residues. Here the CDR3 DNA reads TGTGCCAGCAGTTCCGACAGGGGGAGTCACAATGAGCAGTTCTTC. The encoded protein is CASSSDRGSHNEQFF. Full variable domain (rest looked up from reference TRBV7-2 and TRBJ2-1): GAGVSQSPSNKVTEKGKDVELRCDPISGHTALYWYRQSLGQGLEFLIYFQGNSAPDKSGLPSDRFSAERTGGSVSTLTIQRTQQEDSAVYLCASSSDRGSHNEQFFGPGTRLTVL.

The chain joins TRBV29-1 to TRBJ1-1, with D uncertain. Trimming took 5 bases from V and 3 from J, leaving 10 bases between them. This CDR3 is 12 amino acids long. Germline CDR1 is SQVTM and CDR2 is ANQGSEA. The CDR3 region is CSVSRADTEAFF. The CDR3 DNA reads TGCAGCGTTTCGAGGGCGGACACTGAAGCTTTCTTT. The full variable domain, its missing parts supplied by reference TRBV29-1 and TRBJ1-1, is SAVISQKPSRDICQRGTSLTIQCQVDSQVTMMFWYRQQPGQSLTLIATANQGSEATYESGFVIDKFPISRPNLTFSTLTVSNMSPEDSSIYLCSVSRADTEAFFGQGTRLTVV.

The chain joins TRBV9 to TRBJ2-5, with D possibly being TRBD1 or TRBD2 (5 bases each). This CDR3 is built from 15 residues. Looked up from germline, CDR1 is SGDLS and CDR2 is YYNGEE. V lost 2 bases, J lost 5 bases, and 16 bases lay in between. The CDR3 region is CASSVGGWERETQYF. CDR3 coding DNA: TGTGCCAGCAGCGTTGGGGGTTGGGAAAGGGAGACCCAGTACTTC.

The rearrangement joins TRBV12-5 to TRBJ2-3; TRBD2 matches at 9 bases. The CDR3 is 14 amino acids. Trimming at V came to 5 bases and at J to 5 bases, leaving 5 bases not matched to a gene. Germline V gives CDR1 LGHNT, CDR2 FRNRAP. The CDR3 sequence is CASGPGLALDTQYF. DNA of the CDR3: TGTGCTAGTGGTCCCGGACTAGCGTTAGATACGCAGTATTTT.

This clonotype was seen a handful of times. The gene calls are TRBV10-3 and TRBJ1-1, with D hard to call. Trimming shortened V by 2 bases and J by 3 bases, and 10 bases separated the two germline ends. CDR1 ENHRY and CDR2 SYGVKD come from the germline V gene. The CDR3 runs 14 residues. This CDR3 is CAISETGGDTEAFF. CDR3 sequence (DNA): TGTGCCATCAGTGAGACGGGAGGAGACACTGAAGCTTTCTTT.

This clonotype has a handful of counts. The chain joins TRBV19 to TRBJ2-5, with TRBD1 identical over 8 bases. The CDR3 totals 14 residues. Germline-derived CDR1 and CDR2 are LNHDA and SQIVND (reference sequence). J gave up 3 bases and V 7 bases, and 7 bases lay outside the gene matches. The CDR3 is CASTRTGTKETQYF. In DNA, the CDR3 is TGTGCCAGTACCCGGACAGGGACCAAAGAGACCCAGTACTTC. The whole variable domain, filled in from reference TRBV19 and TRBJ2-5, reads DGGITQSPKYLFRKEGQNVTLSCEQNLNHDAMYWYRQDPGQGLRLIYYSQIVNDFQKGDIAEGYSVSREKKESFPLTVTSAQKNPTAFYLCASTRTGTKETQYFGPGTRLLVL.

This clonotype was seen only a few times. The chain carries TRBV10-3 and TRBJ2-1; tentative D call: TRBD2 (5 bases). In germline, CDR1 is ENHRY, CDR2 SYGVKD. The CDR3 is 15 residues long. Trimming cost V 0 bases and J 5 bases, with 11 bases left between them. DNA of the CDR3: TGTGCCATCAGTGAGTCTGATCCGCGGGACAATGAGCAGTTCTTC. It translates to CAISESDPRDNEQFF.

This clonotype was found a few times. This sequence joins TRBV20-1 and TRBJ1-5; D may be TRBD1 (5 bases). Trimming removed 4 bases at V and 4 bases at J, with 11 bases between. The CDR3 is 13 amino acids. Germline CDR1 DFQATT, CDR2 SNEGSKA (reference sequence). The CDR3 coding sequence is TGCAGTGCTATCCGGGACTCAAATCAGCCCCAGCATTTT. It specifies CSAIRDSNQPQHF.